The 10 T cell receptor beta chains presented below share a single source sample, sequenced in a study of beta chain features in type 1 diabetes. Study-level results: Moderate yet significant TCRB CDR3 shortening was seen in Type 1 diabetes patients in all four CD4+ subsets.

Reverse transcription of all isolated RNA meant that expressed TCRB transcripts were sequenced. The assay was immunoSEQ multiplex PCR, and TCRdb's table has in-frame clones only and misses some. The table has approximately 150,000 clones, 7.5% to 9.5% seen once. Antigens for these TCRs are unknown. The source material was central memory CD4+ T cells from blood. The receptors were gathered from a man in his thirties or forties with type 1 diabetes.

The chain has TRBV5-1 and TRBJ1-4; D may be TRBD1 (5 bases). V lost 4 bases and J lost 7, with 14 bases in between. The germline gives CDR1 SGHRS, CDR2 YFSETQ. The CDR3 is made up of 14 amino acids. CDR3: CASSNQGFGEKLFF. The DNA for the CDR3 is TGCGCCAGCAGCAATCAGGGATTTGGTGAAAAACTGTTTTTT.

This clone was seen more than once but under ten times. The V gene is TRBV18, the J gene TRBJ2-3, with 9 nucleotides matching TRBD2. After removal of 8 bases from V and 5 bases from J, the junction contained 8 bases not matched to a gene. Germline values: CDR1 KGHSH, CDR2 LQKENI. The CDR3 runs 14 residues. CDR3 coding DNA: TGTGCCAGCGCTTTAGCGGGGGAGGAAGATACGCAGTATTTT. Protein product: CASALAGEEDTQYF.

This sequence joins TRBV6-5 and TRBJ1-4; unclear D gene. The V end lost 6 bases, the J end lost 5 bases, and 13 bases lay between the germline ends. The CDR3 runs to 14 residues. Germline CDR1 and CDR2: MNHEY and SVGAGI. In nucleotides, the CDR3 is TGTGCCAGCAGCCAGGACTCCCCGAATGAAAAACTGTTTTTT. Its translation is CASSQDSPNEKLFF.

The V and J genes are TRBV7-2 and TRBJ1-2, with D tentatively TRBD1 (6 bases). The germline gives CDR1 SGHTA, CDR2 FQGNSA. CDR3 length: 14 amino acids. Trimming pared 5 bases from V and 3 bases from J, leaving 13 bases between. CDR3 loop: CASSQDSSYYGYTF. CDR3 nucleotides: TGTGCCAGCAGCCAGGACAGTTCTTACTATGGCTACACCTTC.

V and J are TRBV5-6 and TRBJ2-1; 9 bases fit TRBD2. CDR3 length equals 15 residues. Trimming at V came to 4 bases and at J to 7 bases, leaving 9 bases not matched to a gene. Germline V gives CDR1 SGHDT, CDR2 YYEEEE. The CDR3 spells CASSTAGGPRNEQFF. The CDR3, as DNA: TGTGCCAGCAGCACGGCGGGGGGGCCAAGGAATGAGCAGTTCTTC.

This chain joins TRBV6-5 and TRBJ1-5; possibly TRBD1 for D (5 bases). The length of the CDR3 is 12 residues. The germline V gene has CDR1 MNHEY and CDR2 SVGAGI. V was clipped by 2 bases and J by 9 bases, with 8 bases between them. The CDR3, as DNA: TGTGCCAGCAGTTACCCCGGGGGGCCCCAGCATTTT. As protein: CASSYPGGPQHF.

This clone appeared many times. This chain links TRBV7-3 with TRBJ2-1, with 8 bases identical to TRBD2. Germline V gene data show CDR1 as SGHTA and CDR2 as FQGTGA. V gave up 4 bases and J gave up 9 bases; unmatched junction bases: 11. The CDR3 is 15 residues long. CDR3 coding DNA: TGTGCCAGCAGCTCCCCTGGCGGGGGGATGGGTGAGCAGTTCTTC. Amino acids: CASSSPGGGMGEQFF.

The rearrangement links TRBV4-1 to TRBJ2-1, with 7 bases that match TRBD1. Trimming took 1 base from V and 5 from J; bases not matched to a gene: 2. The germline V gene encodes CDR1 MGHRA and CDR2 YSYEKL. The CDR3 covers 14 residues. This CDR3 reads CASSQGGQNNEQFF. In nucleotides, the CDR3 is TGCGCCAGCAGCCAAGGGGGACAGAACAATGAGCAGTTCTTC.

V and J are TRBV5-1 and TRBJ2-1; possibly TRBD1 for D (6 bases). CDR1 and CDR2 (germline): SGHRS, YFSETQ. Trimming pared 2 bases from V and 8 bases from J, leaving 14 bases between. The CDR3 covers 14 residues. CDR3 residues: CASSLPGASYEQFF. Here the CDR3 DNA reads TGCGCCAGCAGCTTACCAGGGGCTTCCTATGAGCAGTTCTTC. The variable domain in full, completed from reference TRBV5-1 and TRBJ2-1, reads KAGVTQTPRYLIKTRGQQVTLSCSPISGHRSVSWYQQTPGQGLQFLFEYFSETQRNKGNFPGRFSGRQFSNSRSEMNVSTLELGDSALYLCASSLPGASYEQFFGPGTRLTVL.

This clone was recorded a few times. This chain connects TRBV5-4 to TRBJ1-4; the match to TRBD1 covers 10 bases. J lost 8 bases, V lost 3 bases, and 4 bases had no gene match. Germline CDR1 SGHNT, CDR2 YYREEE (reference sequence). This CDR3 comprises 14 residues. CDR3 in DNA: TGTGCCAGCAGCTCGGGACAGGGGAACGAAAAACTGTTTTTT. It specifies CASSSGQGNEKLFF.